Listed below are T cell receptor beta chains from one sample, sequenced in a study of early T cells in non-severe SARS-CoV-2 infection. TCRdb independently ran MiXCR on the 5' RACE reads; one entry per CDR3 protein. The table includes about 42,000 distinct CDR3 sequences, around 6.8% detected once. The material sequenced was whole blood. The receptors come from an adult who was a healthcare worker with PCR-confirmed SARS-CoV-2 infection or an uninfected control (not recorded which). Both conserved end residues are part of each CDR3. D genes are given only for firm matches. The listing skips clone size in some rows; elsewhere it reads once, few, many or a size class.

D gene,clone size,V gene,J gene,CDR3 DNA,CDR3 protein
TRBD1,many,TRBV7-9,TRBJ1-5,TGTGCCAGCAGCTTAGCAAACAGGGGAATTAATCAGCCCCAGCATTTT,CASSLANRGINQPQHF
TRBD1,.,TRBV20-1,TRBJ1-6,TGCAGTGCTAGACCTACAGGGGAGGTTTCACCCCTCCACTTT,CSARPTGEVSPLHF
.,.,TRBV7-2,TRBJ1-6,TGTGCCAGCAGCTTAACGACACCCAAGACGAATTCACCCCTCCACTTT,CASSLTTPKTNSPLHF
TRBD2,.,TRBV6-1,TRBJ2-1,TGTGCCAGCAGTGAAGGGACTAGCGGGAGGGGTGAGCAGTTCTTC,CASSEGTSGRGEQFF
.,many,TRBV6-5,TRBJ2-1,TGTGCCGCAGCAGTTGGAAAATATACGAGTCGTTCCTACAATGAGCAGTTCTTC,CAAAVGKYTSRSYNEQFF
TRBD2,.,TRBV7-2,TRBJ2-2,TGTGCCAGCAGCTTAGTTATCGCTAGCGGGGGGGCCGGGGAGCTGTTTTTT,CASSLVIASGGAGELFF
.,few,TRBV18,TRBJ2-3,TGTGCCAGCTCATTACGACAGGCCCTAGGATTTGATACGCAGTATTTT,CASSLRQALGFDTQYF
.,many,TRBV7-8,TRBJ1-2,TGTGCCAGCAGCTCTGCTTGGAGGGAAAGTGGCTACACCTTC,CASSSAWRESGYTF
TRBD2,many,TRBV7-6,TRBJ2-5,TGTGCCAGCAGCTTTCTGACTAGCGGGGGAGGGGAGACCCAGTACTTC,CASSFLTSGGGETQYF
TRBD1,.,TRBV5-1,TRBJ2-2,TGCGCCAGCAATCCAAGGACAGGGCGGACCGGGGAGCTGTTTTTT,CASNPRTGRTGELFF
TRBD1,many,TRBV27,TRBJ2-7,TGTGCCAGCAGACGGGACAGAATTTCCGAGCAGTACTTC,CASRRDRISEQYF
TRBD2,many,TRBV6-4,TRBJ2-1,TGTGCCAGCAGTGAGGCCGGGGGGGCCTACAATGAGCAGTTCTTC,CASSEAGGAYNEQFF
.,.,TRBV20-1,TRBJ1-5,TGCAGTGCCAGTCCAGGGGACAGCAATCAGCCCCAGCATTTT,CSASPGDSNQPQHF
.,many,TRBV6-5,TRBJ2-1,TGTGCCAGCAGTCCCCCCGGCCTCAATGAGCAGTTCTTC,CASSPPGLNEQFF
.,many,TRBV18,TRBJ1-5,TGTGCCAGCTCACCGAGCCAGGATAGCAATCAGCCCCAGCATTTT,CASSPSQDSNQPQHF
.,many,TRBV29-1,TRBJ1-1,TGCAGCGTTGACGCGACAGTGAACACTGAAGCTTTCTTT,CSVDATVNTEAFF
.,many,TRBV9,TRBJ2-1,TGTGCCAGCAGCGCCCAGTACAATGAGCAGTTCTTC,CASSAQYNEQFF
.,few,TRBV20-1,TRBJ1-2,TGCAGTGCTAGAGCGGGGACTAACTATGGCTACACCTTC,CSARAGTNYGYTF
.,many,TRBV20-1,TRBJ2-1,TGCAGTGCTAGCGCCTACCGAGCGGAGGCAAAGAATGAGCAGTTCTTC,CSASAYRAEAKNEQFF
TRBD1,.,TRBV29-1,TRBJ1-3,TGCAGCGTGGCTAGCGGAGGGGGCGCTGGAAACACCATATATTTT,CSVASGGGAGNTIYF
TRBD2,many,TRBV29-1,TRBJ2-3,TGCAGCGTTAGCCCGGGGACTAGCGGGGGAGATACGCAGTATTTT,CSVSPGTSGGDTQYF
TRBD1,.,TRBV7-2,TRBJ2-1,TGTGCCAGCAGCTTCGCCTCGGGACAGCCCTTCAATGAGCAGTTCTTC,CASSFASGQPFNEQFF
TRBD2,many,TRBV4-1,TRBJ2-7,TGCGCCAGCAGCCAAGATATGATAGCGGGGGGGCCGGGCTACGAGCAGTACTTC,CASSQDMIAGGPGYEQYF
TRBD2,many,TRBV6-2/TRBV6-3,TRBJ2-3,TGTGCCAGCAGTCCCCTTTTGGGCGGGGGGGCTAGCACAGATACGCAGTATTTT,CASSPLLGGGASTDTQYF
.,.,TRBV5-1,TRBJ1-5,TGCGCCAGCAGCTTGGAGGGGCCTTCCGGCAATCAGCCCCAGCATTTT,CASSLEGPSGNQPQHF
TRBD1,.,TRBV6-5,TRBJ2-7,TGTGCCAGCCAGGGGGACTACGAGCAGTACTTC,CASQGDYEQYF
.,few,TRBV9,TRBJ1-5,TGTGCCAGCAGCGTAGGCCCTCTGGAGCCCCAGCATTTT,CASSVGPLEPQHF
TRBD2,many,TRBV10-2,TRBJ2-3,TGCGCCAGCAGTGAGTTCAGGACTAGCGTAGCAGATACGCAGTATTTT,CASSEFRTSVADTQYF
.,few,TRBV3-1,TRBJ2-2,TGTGCCAGCAGCCTTCAAGTTGGCTCCGGGGAGCTGTTTTTT,CASSLQVGSGELFF
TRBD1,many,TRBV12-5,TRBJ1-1,TGTGCTAGTGGGCAGGGGGCCGGGAACACTGAAGCTTTCTTT,CASGQGAGNTEAFF
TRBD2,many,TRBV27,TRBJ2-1,TGTGCCAGCAGGGCGACTAGCGGGGGCTACAATGAGCAGTTCTTC,CASRATSGGYNEQFF
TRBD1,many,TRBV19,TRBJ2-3,TGTGCCAGTAGTATGGGGACAGTTAGCACAGATACGCAGTATTTT,CASSMGTVSTDTQYF
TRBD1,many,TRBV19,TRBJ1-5,TGTGCCAGTAGTATCGGACAGGGAGGTCAGCCCCAGCATTTT,CASSIGQGGQPQHF
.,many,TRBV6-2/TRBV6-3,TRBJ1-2,TGTGCCAGCACCCCGTGGGGGGCGCGGGGCTACACCTTC,CASTPWGARGYTF
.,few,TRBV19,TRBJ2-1,TGTGCCAGTAGTATAGGAGGGGGGAATGAGCAGTTCTTC,CASSIGGGNEQFF
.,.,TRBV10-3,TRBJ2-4,TGTGCCATCAGTGAGGAGGGGATAGGGCTCTGGGCCAAAAACATTCAGTACTTC,CAISEEGIGLWAKNIQYF
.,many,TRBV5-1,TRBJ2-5,TGCGCCAGCAGTCGGGGCAACCAAGGCCAAGAGACCCAGTACTTC,CASSRGNQGQETQYF
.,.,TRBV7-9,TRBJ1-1,TGTGCCAGCAGCCCAGACATGAACACTGAAGCTTTCTTT,CASSPDMNTEAFF
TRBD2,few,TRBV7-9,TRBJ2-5,TGTGCCAGCAGCGGGACTAGCTCATCCCAAGAGACCCAGTACTTC,CASSGTSSSQETQYF
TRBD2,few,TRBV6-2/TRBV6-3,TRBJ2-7,TGTGCCAGCAGTTATGCCCTAGCGGGGGCAGAAGAGCAGTACTTC,CASSYALAGAEEQYF
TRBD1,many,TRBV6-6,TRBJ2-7,TGTGCCAGCAGTTACTCGAGGCCCGGGACAGGGGCAAACGAGCAGTACTTC,CASSYSRPGTGANEQYF
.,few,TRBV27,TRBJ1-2,TGTGCCAGCAGTCCTCTGGGCTATGGCTACACCTTC,CASSPLGYGYTF